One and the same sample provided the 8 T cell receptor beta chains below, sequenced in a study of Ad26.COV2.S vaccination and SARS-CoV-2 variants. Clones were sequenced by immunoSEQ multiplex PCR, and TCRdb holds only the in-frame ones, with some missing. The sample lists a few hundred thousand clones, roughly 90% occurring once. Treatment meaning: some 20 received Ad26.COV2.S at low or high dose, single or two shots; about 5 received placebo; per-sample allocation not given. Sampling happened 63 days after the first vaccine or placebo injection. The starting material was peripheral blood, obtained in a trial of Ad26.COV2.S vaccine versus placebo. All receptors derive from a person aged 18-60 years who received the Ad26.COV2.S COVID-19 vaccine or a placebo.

The CDR3 spells CSASRYFTDTQYF. The CDR3 DNA reads TGCAGTGCTAGTCGCTACTTCACAGATACGCAGTATTTT. V gene TRBV20-1 combines with J gene TRBJ2-3; D not resolved. The CDR3 loop spans 13 amino acids. V was trimmed by 3 bases and J by 2 bases, leaving 9 bases between them. CDR1 is DFQATT and CDR2 is SNEGSKA in the germline V gene (reference sequence).

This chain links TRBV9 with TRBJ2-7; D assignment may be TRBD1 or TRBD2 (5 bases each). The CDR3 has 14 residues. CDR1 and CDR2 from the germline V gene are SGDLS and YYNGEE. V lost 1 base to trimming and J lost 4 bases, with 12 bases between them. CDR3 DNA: TGTGCCAGCAGCGTATCCGGGGCGATTTACGAGCAGTACTTC. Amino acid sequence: CASSVSGAIYEQYF.

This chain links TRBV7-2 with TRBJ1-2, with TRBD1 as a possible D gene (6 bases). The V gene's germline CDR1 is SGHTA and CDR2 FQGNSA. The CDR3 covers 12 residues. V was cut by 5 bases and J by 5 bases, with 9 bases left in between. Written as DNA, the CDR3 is TGTGCCAGCAGCCCACAGGGTTATGGCTACACCTTC. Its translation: CASSPQGYGYTF.

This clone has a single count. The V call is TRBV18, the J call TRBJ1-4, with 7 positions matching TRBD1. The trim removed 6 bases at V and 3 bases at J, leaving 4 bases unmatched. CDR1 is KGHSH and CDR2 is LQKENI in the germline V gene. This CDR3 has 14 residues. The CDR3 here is CASSWTGANEKLFF. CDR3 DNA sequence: TGTGCCAGCTCGTGGACAGGAGCTAATGAAAAACTGTTTTTT.

CDR3 sequence reads: CASTSGLAGGETQYF. The CDR3 bases are TGTGCCAGCACCTCGGGACTAGCGGGGGGAGAGACCCAGTACTTC. The V call is TRBV18, the J call TRBJ2-5, with 15 bases fitting TRBD2. Unmatched junction bases numbered 5, after V lost 8 bases and J lost 4 bases. This CDR3 has 15 amino acids. CDR1 KGHSH and CDR2 LQKENI come from the germline V gene.

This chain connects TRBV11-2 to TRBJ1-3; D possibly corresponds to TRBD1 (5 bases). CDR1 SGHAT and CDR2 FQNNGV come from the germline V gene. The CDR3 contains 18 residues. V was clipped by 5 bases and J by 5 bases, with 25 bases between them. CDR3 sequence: CASSLGVRGNSERNTIYF. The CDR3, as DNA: TGTGCCAGCAGCCTTGGTGTTCGGGGGAACAGCGAGCGAAACACCATATATTTT.

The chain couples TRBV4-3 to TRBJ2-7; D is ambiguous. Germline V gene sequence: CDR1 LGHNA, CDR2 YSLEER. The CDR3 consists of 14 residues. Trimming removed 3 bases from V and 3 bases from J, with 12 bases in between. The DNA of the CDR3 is TGCGCCAGCAGCCAGGCAGGACGAAGCTACGAGCAGTACTTC. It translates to CASSQAGRSYEQYF.

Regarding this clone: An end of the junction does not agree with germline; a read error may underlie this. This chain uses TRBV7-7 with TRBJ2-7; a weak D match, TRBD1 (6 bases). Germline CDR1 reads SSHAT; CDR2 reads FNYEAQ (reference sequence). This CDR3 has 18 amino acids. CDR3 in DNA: TGTGCTAGCAGCTTTGGACTTCTTAGAGACAGGAGCTCCTACGAGCAGTACTTC. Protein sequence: CASSFGLLRDRSSYEQYF.